This TCR beta chain was identified in a study of OX40 agonist ivuxolimab in advanced cancers. Study-wide context: Patients were dosed with the agonistic anti-OX40 (CD134) antibody ivuxolimab.

Assay used: immunoSEQ multiplex PCR; TCRdb lists only in-frame clones, some missing. The sample lists about 48,000 clones; over 75% were seen once. The sequence derives from an adult with an advanced solid tumor such as melanoma, head and neck, liver or kidney cancer. The sequenced sample was CD4+ or CD8+ T cells sorted from blood, obtained in a trial of the OX40 agonist ivuxolimab.

The CDR3 loop reads CASSSSHGGNEQYF. CDR3 nucleotides: TGTGCCAGCAGTTCCTCCCATGGGGGGAACGAGCAGTACTTC. The rearrangement joins TRBV27 to TRBJ2-7, with a weak D call TRBD2 (6 bases). Germline V CDR1 and CDR2: MNHEY, SMNVEV (reference sequence). The CDR3 length is 14 residues. Trimming removed 4 bases from V and 5 bases from J, with 15 bases in between.